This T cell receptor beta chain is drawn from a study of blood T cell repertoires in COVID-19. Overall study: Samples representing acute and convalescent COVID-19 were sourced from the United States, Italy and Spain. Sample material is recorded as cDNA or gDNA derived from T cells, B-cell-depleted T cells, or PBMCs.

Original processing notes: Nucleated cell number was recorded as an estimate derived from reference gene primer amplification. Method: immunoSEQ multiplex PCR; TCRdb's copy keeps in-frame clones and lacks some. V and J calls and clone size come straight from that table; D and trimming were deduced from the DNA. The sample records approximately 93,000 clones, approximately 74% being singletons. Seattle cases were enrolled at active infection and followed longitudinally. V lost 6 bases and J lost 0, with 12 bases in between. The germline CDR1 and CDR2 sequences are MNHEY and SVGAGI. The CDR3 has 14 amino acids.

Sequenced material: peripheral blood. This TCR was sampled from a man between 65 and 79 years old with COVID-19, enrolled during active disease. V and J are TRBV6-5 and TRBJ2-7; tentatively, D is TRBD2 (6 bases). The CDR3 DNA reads TGTGCCAGCAGCCCCTGGCGGGACTCCTACGAGCAGTACTTC. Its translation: CASSPWRDSYEQYF.